The clone carrying this T cell receptor beta chain was detected once. The antigen is unknown. Its ends do not fully match the called genes, so a read error is possible. Each of the donors was a healthy bone marrow donor. The data belong to a study of cytomegalovirus exposure and HLA in healthy donors. Regarding the study as a whole: Both high specificity and high sensitivity reportedly marked the classifier's diagnosis of cytomegalovirus status. TCR beta chains numbering under 200 were designated cytomegalovirus-associated.

The PCR employed 60 Vbeta primers together with 13 Jbeta primers. The protocol was immunoSEQ multiplex PCR, while the TCRdb copy is restricted to in-frame clones and leaves out a portion. The sample shows approximately 180,000 clones, 75% to 80% of them seen only once. Germline loops: CDR1 MNHNS, CDR2 SASEGT. The CDR3 contains 11 residues. The TCR sequence derives from a man in his forties or fifties in good health and CMV-seropositive. This sequence joins TRBV6-1 and TRBJ2-1; D may be TRBD2 (5 bases). The sequenced sample was PBMCs. CDR3 DNA sequence: TGTGCCAGCACTGAACCGGATCGGGGGTTCTTC. It is translated as CASTEPDRGFF.